This T cell receptor beta chain was identified during a study of shared clonotypes between healthy human individuals. The study drew all its donors from Caucasian adults living in Nashville, Tennessee. Naive CD45RA+ and memory CD45RA-negative subsets were split from CD4+ cells. Trimming cost V 5 bases and J 1 base; bases outside gene matches: 5. CDR3 size: 15 residues. The germline CDR1 and CDR2 sequences are MDHEN and SYDVKM. Original data processing: There were no quality scores in the junction-only immunoSEQ sequences, so filtering differed. Libraries were prepared by immunoSEQ multiplex PCR; TCRdb keeps only in-frame clonotypes and omits some of them. V and J calls plus clone size are reproduced from that table; the DNA served to infer D and trimming. The sample has approximately 2.5 million clones, 93% seen once.

The chain uses TRBV28 and TRBJ1-1; 9 nucleotides agree with TRBD1. Sequencing used naive CD4+ T cells from PBMCs. The subset was: CD45RA+ positively selected. The source of this sequence is a man in his late teens or twenties in good health. Some clones in this sample may be carry-over from other donors' samples. CDR3 protein: CASSPRTGANTEAFF. The CDR3 nucleotides are TGTGCCAGCAGTCCGCGGACAGGGGCGAACACTGAAGCTTTCTTT.